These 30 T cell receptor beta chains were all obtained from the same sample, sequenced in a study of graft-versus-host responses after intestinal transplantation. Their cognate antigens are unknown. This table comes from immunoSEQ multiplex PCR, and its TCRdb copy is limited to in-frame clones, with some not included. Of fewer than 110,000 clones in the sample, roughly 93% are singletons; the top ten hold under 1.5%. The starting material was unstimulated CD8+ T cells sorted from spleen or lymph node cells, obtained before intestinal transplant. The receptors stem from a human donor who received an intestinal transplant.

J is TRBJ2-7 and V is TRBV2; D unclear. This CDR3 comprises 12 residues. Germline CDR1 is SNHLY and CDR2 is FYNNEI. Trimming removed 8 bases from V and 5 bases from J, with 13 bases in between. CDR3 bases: TGTGCCAGCGGGGATCTTGGTAACGAGCAGTACTTC. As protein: CASGDLGNEQYF.

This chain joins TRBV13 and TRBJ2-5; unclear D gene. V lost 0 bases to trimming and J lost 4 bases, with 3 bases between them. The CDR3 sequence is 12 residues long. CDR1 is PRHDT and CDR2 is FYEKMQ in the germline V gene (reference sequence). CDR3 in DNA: TGTGCCAGCAGCTTAGGCGCAGAGACCCAGTACTTC. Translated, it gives CASSLGAETQYF. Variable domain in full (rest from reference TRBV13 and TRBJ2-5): AAGVIQSPRHLIKEKRETATLKCYPIPRHDTVYWYQQGPGQDPQFLISFYEKMQSDKGSIPDRFSAQQFSDYHSELNMSSLELGDSALYFCASSLGAETQYFGPGTRLLVL.

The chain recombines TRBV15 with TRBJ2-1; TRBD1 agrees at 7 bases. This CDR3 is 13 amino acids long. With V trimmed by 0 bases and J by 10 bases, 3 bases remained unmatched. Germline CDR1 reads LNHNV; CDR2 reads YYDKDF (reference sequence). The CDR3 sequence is CATSRDKGQEQFF. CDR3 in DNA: TGTGCCACCAGCAGAGATAAGGGACAGGAGCAGTTCTTC.

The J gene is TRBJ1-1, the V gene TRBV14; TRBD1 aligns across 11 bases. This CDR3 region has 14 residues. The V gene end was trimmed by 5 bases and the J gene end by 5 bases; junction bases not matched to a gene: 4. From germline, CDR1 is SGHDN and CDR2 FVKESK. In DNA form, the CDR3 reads TGTGCCAGCAGCTTGGGACAGGGGGGAACTGAAGCTTTCTTT. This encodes CASSLGQGGTEAFF. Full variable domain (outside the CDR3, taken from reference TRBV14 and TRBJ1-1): EAGVTQFPSHSVIEKGQTVTLRCDPISGHDNLYWYRRVMGKEIKFLLHFVKESKQDESGMPNNRFLAERTGGTYSTLKVQPAELEDSGVYFCASSLGQGGTEAFFGQGTRLTVV.

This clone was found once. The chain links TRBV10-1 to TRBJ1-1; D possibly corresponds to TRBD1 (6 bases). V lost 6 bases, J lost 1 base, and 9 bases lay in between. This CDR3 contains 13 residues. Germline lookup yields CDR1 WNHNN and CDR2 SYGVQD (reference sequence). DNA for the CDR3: TGCGCCAGCAGCCCGACAGGGAACACTGAAGCTTTCTTT. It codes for CASSPTGNTEAFF.

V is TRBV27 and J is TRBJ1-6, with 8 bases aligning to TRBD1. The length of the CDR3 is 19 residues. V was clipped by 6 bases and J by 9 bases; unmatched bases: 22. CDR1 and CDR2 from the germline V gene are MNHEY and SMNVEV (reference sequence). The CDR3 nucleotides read TGTGCCAGCAGAGGGTCCTGGACAGGGAAATATGATTGGGGTTCACCCCTCCACTTT. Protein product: CASRGSWTGKYDWGSPLHF.

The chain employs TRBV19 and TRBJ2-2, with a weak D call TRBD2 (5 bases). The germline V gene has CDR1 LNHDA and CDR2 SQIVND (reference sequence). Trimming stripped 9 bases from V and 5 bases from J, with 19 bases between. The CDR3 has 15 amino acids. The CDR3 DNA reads TGTGCCAGCACCGCTGAGGGTCTTTGGACCGGGGAGCTGTTTTTT. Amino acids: CASTAEGLWTGELFF.

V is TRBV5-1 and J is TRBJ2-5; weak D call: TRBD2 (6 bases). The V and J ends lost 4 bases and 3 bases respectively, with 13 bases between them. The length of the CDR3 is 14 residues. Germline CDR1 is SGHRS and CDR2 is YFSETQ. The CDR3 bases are TGCGCCAGCAGCCCGGCGGGCGGGGAAGAGACCCAGTACTTC. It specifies CASSPAGGEETQYF. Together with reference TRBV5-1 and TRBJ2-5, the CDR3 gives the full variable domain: KAGVTQTPRYLIKTRGQQVTLSCSPISGHRSVSWYQQTPGQGLQFLFEYFSETQRNKGNFPGRFSGRQFSNSRSEMNVSTLELGDSALYLCASSPAGGEETQYFGPGTRLLVL.

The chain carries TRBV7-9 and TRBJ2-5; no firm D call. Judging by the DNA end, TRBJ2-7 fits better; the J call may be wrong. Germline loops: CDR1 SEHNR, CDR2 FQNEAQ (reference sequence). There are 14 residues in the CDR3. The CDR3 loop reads CASSHDGDYYEQYF. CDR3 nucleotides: TGTGCCAGCAGTCACGACGGAGATTACTACGAGCAGTACTTC.

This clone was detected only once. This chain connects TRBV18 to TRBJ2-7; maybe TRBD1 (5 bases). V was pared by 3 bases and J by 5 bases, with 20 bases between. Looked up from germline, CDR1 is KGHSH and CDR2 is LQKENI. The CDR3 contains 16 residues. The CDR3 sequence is CASSPSGSGRVHEQYF. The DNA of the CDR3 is TGTGCCAGCTCACCTTCTGGCTCGGGCAGGGTCCACGAGCAGTACTTC.

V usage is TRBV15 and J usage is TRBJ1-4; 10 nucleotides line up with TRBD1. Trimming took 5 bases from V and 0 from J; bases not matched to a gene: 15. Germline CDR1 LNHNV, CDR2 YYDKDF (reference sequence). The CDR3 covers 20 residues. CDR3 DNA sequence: TGTGCCACCAGCCTAACAAGAGGGGACAGGGGTTTAGCAACTAATGAAAAACTGTTTTTT. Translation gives CATSLTRGDRGLATNEKLFF.

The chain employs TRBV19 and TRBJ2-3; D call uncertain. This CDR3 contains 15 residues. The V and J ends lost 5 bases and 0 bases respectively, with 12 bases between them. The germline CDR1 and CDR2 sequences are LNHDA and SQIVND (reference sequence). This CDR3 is CASSPTPSSTDTQYF. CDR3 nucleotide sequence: TGTGCCAGTAGTCCCACTCCCTCTAGCACAGATACGCAGTATTTT.

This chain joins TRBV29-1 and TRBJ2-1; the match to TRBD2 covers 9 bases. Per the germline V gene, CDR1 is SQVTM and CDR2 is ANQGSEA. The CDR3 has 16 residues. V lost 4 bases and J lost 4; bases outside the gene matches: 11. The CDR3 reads CSVGGTSPQLYNEQFF. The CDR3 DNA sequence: TGCAGCGTTGGGGGGACTAGCCCGCAACTATACAATGAGCAGTTCTTC.

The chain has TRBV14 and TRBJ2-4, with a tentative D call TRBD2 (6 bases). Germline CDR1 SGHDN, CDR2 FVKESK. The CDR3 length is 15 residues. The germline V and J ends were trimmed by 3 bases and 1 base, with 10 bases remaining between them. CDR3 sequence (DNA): TGTGCCAGCAGCCAGGACCGGGGGGCCAAAAACATTCAGTACTTC. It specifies CASSQDRGAKNIQYF.

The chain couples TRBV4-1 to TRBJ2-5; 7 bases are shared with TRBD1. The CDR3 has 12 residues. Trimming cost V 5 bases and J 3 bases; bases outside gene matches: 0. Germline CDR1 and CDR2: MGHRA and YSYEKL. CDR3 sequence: CASSDREETQYF. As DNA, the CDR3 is TGCGCCAGCAGCGACAGGGAAGAGACCCAGTACTTC.

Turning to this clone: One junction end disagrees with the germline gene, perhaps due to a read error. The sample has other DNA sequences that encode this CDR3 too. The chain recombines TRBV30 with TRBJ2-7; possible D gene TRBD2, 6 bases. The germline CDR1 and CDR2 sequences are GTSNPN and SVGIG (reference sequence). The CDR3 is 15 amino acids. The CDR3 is CAWSAGTGEDREQYF. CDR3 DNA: TGCGCCTGGAGTGCGGGGACCGGGGAAGACCGGGAGCAGTACTTC. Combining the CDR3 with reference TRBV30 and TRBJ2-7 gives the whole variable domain SQTIHQWPATLVQPVGSPLSLECTVEGTSNPNLYWYRQAAGRGLQLLFYSVGIGQISSEVPQNLSASRPQDRQFILSSKKLLLSDSGFYLCAWSAGTGEDREQYFGPGTRLTVT.

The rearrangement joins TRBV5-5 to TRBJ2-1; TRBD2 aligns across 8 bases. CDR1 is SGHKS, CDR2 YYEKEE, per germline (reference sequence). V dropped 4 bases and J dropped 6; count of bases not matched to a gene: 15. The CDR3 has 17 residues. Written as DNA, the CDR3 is TGTGCCAGCAGCCCCCATGGTTGGCAGCGGGGGCTCAATGAGCAGTTCTTC. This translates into CASSPHGWQRGLNEQFF.

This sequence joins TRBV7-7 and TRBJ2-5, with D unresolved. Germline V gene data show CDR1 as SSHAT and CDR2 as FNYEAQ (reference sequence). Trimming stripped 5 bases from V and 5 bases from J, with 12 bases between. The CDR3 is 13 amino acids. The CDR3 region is CASSPQSDETQYF. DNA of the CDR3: TGTGCCAGCAGCCCGCAAAGCGATGAGACCCAGTACTTC.

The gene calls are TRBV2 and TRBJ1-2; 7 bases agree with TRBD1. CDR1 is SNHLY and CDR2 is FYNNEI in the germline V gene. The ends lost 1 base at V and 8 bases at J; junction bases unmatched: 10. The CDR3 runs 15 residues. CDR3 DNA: TGTGCCAGCAGTGAAGTAGGGGACAGTTGGGACGGCTACACCTTC. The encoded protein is CASSEVGDSWDGYTF.

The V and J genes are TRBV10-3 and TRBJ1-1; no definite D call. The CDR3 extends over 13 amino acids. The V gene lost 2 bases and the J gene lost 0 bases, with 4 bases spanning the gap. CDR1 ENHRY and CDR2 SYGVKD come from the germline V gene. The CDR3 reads CAISETLNTEAFF. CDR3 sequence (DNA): TGTGCCATCAGTGAGACACTGAACACTGAAGCTTTCTTT.

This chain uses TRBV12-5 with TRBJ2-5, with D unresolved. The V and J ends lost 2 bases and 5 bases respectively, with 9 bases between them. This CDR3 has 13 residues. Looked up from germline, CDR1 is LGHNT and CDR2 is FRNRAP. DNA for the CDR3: TGTGCTAGTGGTTTGCCCAACAAGGAGACCCAGTACTTC. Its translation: CASGLPNKETQYF.

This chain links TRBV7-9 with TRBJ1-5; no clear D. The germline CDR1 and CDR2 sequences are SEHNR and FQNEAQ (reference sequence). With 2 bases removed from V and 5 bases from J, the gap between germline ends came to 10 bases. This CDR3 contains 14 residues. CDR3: CASSLSSSDQPQHF. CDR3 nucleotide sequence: TGTGCCAGCAGCTTAAGCAGCTCCGATCAGCCCCAGCATTTT.

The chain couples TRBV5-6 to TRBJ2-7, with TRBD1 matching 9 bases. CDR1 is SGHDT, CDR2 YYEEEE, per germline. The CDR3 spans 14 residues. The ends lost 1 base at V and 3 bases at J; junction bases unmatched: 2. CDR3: CASSLMDRGYEQYF. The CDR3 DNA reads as TGTGCCAGCAGCTTGATGGACAGGGGCTACGAGCAGTACTTC. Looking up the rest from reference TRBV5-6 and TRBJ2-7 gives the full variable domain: DAGVTQSPTHLIKTRGQQVTLRCSPKSGHDTVSWYQQALGQGPQFIFQYYEEEERQRGNFPDRFSGHQFPNYSSELNVNALLLGDSALYLCASSLMDRGYEQYFGPGTRLTVT.

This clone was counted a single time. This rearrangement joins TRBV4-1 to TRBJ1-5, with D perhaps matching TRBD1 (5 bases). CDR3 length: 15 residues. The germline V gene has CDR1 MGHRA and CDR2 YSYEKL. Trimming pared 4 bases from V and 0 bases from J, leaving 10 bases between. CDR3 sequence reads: CASSRDSNSNQPQHF. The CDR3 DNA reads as TGCGCCAGCAGCCGCGACAGCAATAGCAATCAGCCCCAGCATTTT.

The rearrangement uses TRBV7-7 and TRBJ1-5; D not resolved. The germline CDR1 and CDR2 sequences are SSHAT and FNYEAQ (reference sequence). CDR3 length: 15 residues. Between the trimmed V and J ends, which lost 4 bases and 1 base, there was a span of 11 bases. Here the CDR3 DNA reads TGTGCCAGCAGCTCCCCCCCGGACAGCAATCAGCCCCAGCATTTT. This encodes CASSSPPDSNQPQHF.

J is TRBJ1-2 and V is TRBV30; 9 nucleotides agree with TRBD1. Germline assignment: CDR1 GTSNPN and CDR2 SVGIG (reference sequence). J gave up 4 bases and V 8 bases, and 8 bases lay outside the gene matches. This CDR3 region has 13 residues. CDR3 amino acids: CAGDRVPTYGYTF. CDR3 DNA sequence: TGTGCCGGGGACAGGGTCCCCACCTATGGCTACACCTTC.

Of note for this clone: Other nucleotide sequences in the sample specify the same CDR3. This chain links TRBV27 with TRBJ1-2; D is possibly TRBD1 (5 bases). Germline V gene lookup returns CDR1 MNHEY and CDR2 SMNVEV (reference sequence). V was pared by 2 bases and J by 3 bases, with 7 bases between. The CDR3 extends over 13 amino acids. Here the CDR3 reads CASSLQGDYGYTF. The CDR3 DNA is TGTGCCAGCAGTTTACAAGGGGACTATGGCTACACCTTC.

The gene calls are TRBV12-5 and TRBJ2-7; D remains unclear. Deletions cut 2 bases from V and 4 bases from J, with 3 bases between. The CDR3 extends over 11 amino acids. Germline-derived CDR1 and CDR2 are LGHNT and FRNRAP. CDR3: CASGLCYEQYF. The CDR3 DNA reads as TGTGCTAGTGGTTTGTGTTACGAGCAGTACTTC.

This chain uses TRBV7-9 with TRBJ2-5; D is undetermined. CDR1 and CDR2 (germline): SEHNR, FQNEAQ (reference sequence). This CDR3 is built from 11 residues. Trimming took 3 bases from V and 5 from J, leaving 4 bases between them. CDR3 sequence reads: CASSFGETQYF. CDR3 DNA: TGTGCCAGCAGCTTCGGGGAGACCCAGTACTTC.

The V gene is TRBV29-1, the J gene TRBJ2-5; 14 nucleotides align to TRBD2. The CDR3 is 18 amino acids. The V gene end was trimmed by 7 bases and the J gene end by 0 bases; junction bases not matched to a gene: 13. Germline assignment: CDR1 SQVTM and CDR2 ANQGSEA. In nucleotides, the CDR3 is TGCAGCGCCCCCCCACCGGGACTAGCGGGGGAGTACCAAGAGACCCAGTACTTC. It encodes CSAPPPGLAGEYQETQYF.